These 13 T cell receptor beta chains came from one sample sequenced in a study of OX40 agonist ivuxolimab in advanced cancers. Assay: immunoSEQ multiplex PCR; the TCRdb copy retains only in-frame clones and omits some. The sample includes under 20,000 clones, around 74% of them seen just once. This material consisted of CD4+ or CD8+ T cells sorted from blood, taken in a trial of the OX40 agonist ivuxolimab. The source of these receptors is an adult with an advanced solid tumor such as melanoma, head and neck, liver or kidney cancer.

The chain has TRBV28 and TRBJ1-2; unclear D gene. The V end lost 6 bases, the J end lost 5 bases, and 22 bases lay between the germline ends. Per the germline V gene, CDR1 is MDHEN and CDR2 is SYDVKM. The CDR3 sequence is 16 residues long. The CDR3 protein is CASSPKSGEGRYGYTF. The CDR3, as DNA: TGTGCCAGCAGCCCAAAGTCCGGGGAAGGGAGGTATGGCTACACCTTC.

J is TRBJ2-1 and V is TRBV27, with D unclear. The CDR3 covers 16 residues. The ends were cut back, 0 bases at V and 0 bases at J, with 9 bases in the middle. CDR1 is MNHEY, CDR2 SMNVEV, per germline (reference sequence). The CDR3 sequence: CASSLSTPSSYNEQFF. CDR3 coding DNA: TGTGCCAGCAGTTTATCCACGCCTAGCTCCTACAATGAGCAGTTCTTC.

V and J are TRBV4-1 and TRBJ1-4, with no clear D. V dropped 4 bases and J dropped 0 bases, with 12 bases sitting between them. The CDR3 spans 16 residues. Per germline, CDR1 MGHRA and CDR2 YSYEKL. The CDR3 bases are TGCGCCAGCAGCCGGGAGAGGTACGCAACTAATGAAAAACTGTTTTTT. It yields the protein CASSRERYATNEKLFF.

The chain has TRBV9 and TRBJ1-4; D may be TRBD1 (5 bases). CDR1 is SGDLS, CDR2 YYNGEE, per germline. The V and J ends lost 3 bases and 5 bases respectively, with 14 bases between them. The CDR3 runs to 15 residues. Written as DNA, the CDR3 is TGTGCCAGCAGCGGCGGTGGGACGGAGAATGAAAAACTGTTTTTT. It is translated as CASSGGGTENEKLFF.

The chain couples TRBV13 to TRBJ2-7; D may be TRBD2 (6 bases). The ends were cut back, 4 bases at V and 6 bases at J, with 10 bases in the middle. In germline, CDR1 is PRHDT, CDR2 FYEKMQ (reference sequence). The CDR3 runs to 12 residues. The CDR3 nucleotides read TGTGCCAGCAGCTGGGGACTCGCCGAGCAGTACTTC. Translated: CASSWGLAEQYF.

The rearrangement uses TRBV7-9 and TRBJ1-1; D is ambiguous. The germline CDR1 and CDR2 sequences are SEHNR and FQNEAQ (reference sequence). Deletions cut 4 bases from V and 1 base from J, with 7 bases between. This CDR3 has 13 amino acids. CDR3 sequence reads: CASSYNSNTEAFF. CDR3 sequence (DNA): TGTGCCAGCAGCTATAACTCGAACACTGAAGCTTTCTTT.

This rearrangement joins TRBV5-1 to TRBJ2-5, with 8 bases aligning to TRBD2. With V trimmed by 4 bases and J by 2 bases, 10 bases remained unmatched. Germline CDR1 reads SGHRS; CDR2 reads YFSETQ. This CDR3 comprises 16 residues. DNA of the CDR3: TGCGCCAGCAGCCCCGATAGTCGACTAGCGCAAGAGACCCAGTACTTC. Its translation is CASSPDSRLAQETQYF.

The rearrangement joins TRBV7-9 to TRBJ1-4; D not certain. The CDR3 contains 16 residues. CDR1 and CDR2 from the germline V gene are SEHNR and FQNEAQ (reference sequence). Trimming left V 7 bases short and J 0 bases short, with 15 bases between. The CDR3 here is CASNRQDYPTNEKLFF. The CDR3 nucleotides are TGTGCCAGCAACCGACAAGATTACCCAACTAATGAAAAACTGTTTTTT.

This chain connects TRBV7-6 to TRBJ2-2; 10 positions agree with TRBD2. Germline CDR1 reads SGHVS; CDR2 reads FNYEAQ. The CDR3 sequence is 19 residues long. The ends lost 2 bases at V and 2 bases at J; junction bases unmatched: 11. The CDR3 DNA reads TGTGCCAGCAGCTTAATTGTAGCTAGCGGGGGCCATAACACCGGGGAGCTGTTTTTT. Amino acid sequence: CASSLIVASGGHNTGELFF.

V usage is TRBV7-8 and J usage is TRBJ2-1, with D tentatively TRBD1 (5 bases). Germline V CDR1 and CDR2: SGHVS, FQNEAQ. This CDR3 has 14 amino acids. V was trimmed by 3 bases and J by 7 bases, leaving 13 bases between them. This CDR3 reads CASSFRTSGNEQFF. The CDR3 DNA sequence: TGTGCCAGCAGCTTCAGGACGTCAGGGAATGAGCAGTTCTTC.

This clone was counted only a few times. The genes are TRBV4-1 and TRBJ1-1; 9 nucleotides match TRBD1. From germline, CDR1 is MGHRA and CDR2 YSYEKL. The CDR3 has 14 amino acids. J lost 3 bases, V lost 3 bases, and 2 bases had no gene match. The CDR3 DNA is TGCGCCAGCAGCCAGGGGACAGGGTACACTGAAGCTTTCTTT. The encoded protein is CASSQGTGYTEAFF.

The V and J genes are TRBV5-4 and TRBJ1-1; D unclear. Germline CDR1 SGHNT, CDR2 YYREEE (reference sequence). V lost 3 bases, J lost 1 base, and 10 bases lay in between. The CDR3 is made up of 14 amino acids. Written as DNA, the CDR3 is TGTGCCAGCAGCTCGCGGTCCACGAACACTGAAGCTTTCTTT. Residues: CASSSRSTNTEAFF.

The chain recombines TRBV4-1 with TRBJ1-2; 8 nucleotides line up with TRBD1. The CDR3 runs to 16 residues. Germline CDR1 MGHRA, CDR2 YSYEKL. The V gene end was trimmed by 4 bases and the J gene end by 4 bases; junction bases not matched to a gene: 11. CDR3 amino acids: CASSPRTGKTSYGYTF. CDR3 nucleotide sequence: TGCGCCAGCAGCCCTAGGACAGGGAAGACATCCTATGGCTACACCTTC.